The 15 T cell receptor beta chains below were found in one sample sequenced in a study of T cell repertoires in cytomegalovirus infection. One entry per CDR3 protein results from TCRdb running MiXCR on the reads. Here the sample spans around 770,000 distinct CDR3 sequences, almost 30% being singletons. No antigen has been assigned to these receptors. Sequenced material: cultured CD8+ T cells from PBMCs, taken from culture after CMV antigen stimulation. The origin of the receptors is a human donor in good health (CMV status not recorded). Some clones in this sample may be carry-over from other donors' samples.

J is TRBJ1-5 and V is TRBV27, with unresolved D. CDR1 is MNHEY, CDR2 SMNVEV, per germline (reference sequence). The CDR3 is made up of 14 amino acids. Between the trimmed V and J ends, which lost 6 bases and 1 base, there was a span of 10 bases. The DNA of the CDR3 is TGTGCCAGCAGGGCACAGCTAAGCAATCAGCCCCAGCATTTT. This encodes CASRAQLSNQPQHF.

The gene calls are TRBV27 and TRBJ2-1; D may be TRBD1 or TRBD2 (6 bases each). CDR1 MNHEY and CDR2 SMNVEV come from the germline V gene (reference sequence). CDR3 length equals 16 residues. V was shortened by 4 bases and J by 4 bases, with 17 bases between the two germline ends. The CDR3 bases are TGTGCCAGCAGTTCTTTGGGGGGCCTCAGTTACAATGAGCAGTTCTTC. Its translation is CASSSLGGLSYNEQFF.

The J gene is TRBJ1-1, the V gene TRBV7-8; D not certain. The germline CDR1 and CDR2 sequences are SGHVS and FQNEAQ. Deletions cut 5 bases from V and 0 bases from J, with 13 bases between. The CDR3 runs to 15 residues. The CDR3 sequence: CASSQDIGMNTEAFF. For the CDR3, the DNA is TGTGCCAGCAGCCAAGACATAGGAATGAACACTGAAGCTTTCTTT.

This clonotype was detected many times. The rearrangement uses TRBV7-6 and TRBJ1-5; D uncertain. V lost 5 bases, J lost 6 bases, and 17 bases lay in between. This CDR3 has 15 residues. CDR1 and CDR2 (germline): SGHVS, FNYEAQ. The CDR3 region is CASSPDAKGGQPQHF. The CDR3 coding sequence is TGTGCCAGCAGCCCGGACGCCAAGGGAGGTCAGCCCCAGCATTTT.

A few counts support this clonotype. The chain uses TRBV7-9 and TRBJ1-4; no firm D call. Germline V lookup: CDR1 SEHNR, CDR2 FQNEAQ (reference sequence). V lost 6 bases and J 5 bases, leaving 10 bases between the germline ends. This CDR3 has 13 amino acids. DNA for the CDR3: TGTGCCAGCAGGCCAAGTGGGAATGAAAAACTGTTTTTT. Encoded protein: CASRPSGNEKLFF.

In this sample, this clonotype turned up a few times. This rearrangement joins TRBV27 to TRBJ1-5; no definite D call. The CDR3 length is 13 residues. V dropped 3 bases and J dropped 4 bases, with 7 bases sitting between them. The germline CDR1 and CDR2 sequences are MNHEY and SMNVEV (reference sequence). The CDR3 DNA follows: TGTGCCAGCAGTTTCGGACGGAATCAGCCCCAGCATTTT. This codes for CASSFGRNQPQHF.

This chain uses TRBV27 with TRBJ2-2; D assignment may be TRBD1 or TRBD2 (5 bases each). This CDR3 spans 16 amino acids. V lost 5 bases, J lost 4 bases, and 17 bases lay in between. CDR1 MNHEY and CDR2 SMNVEV come from the germline V gene (reference sequence). As DNA, the CDR3 is TGTGCCAGCAGTCCAGGGACCCCTCGTCCCACCGGGGAGCTGTTTTTT. This translates into CASSPGTPRPTGELFF.

The V gene is TRBV27, the J gene TRBJ1-4, with 9 bases fitting TRBD1. The CDR3 runs 17 residues. The germline CDR1 and CDR2 sequences are MNHEY and SMNVEV (reference sequence). The trim removed 6 bases at V and 0 bases at J, leaving 8 bases unmatched. The DNA for the CDR3 is TGTGCCAGCAGAACGGGACAGGGTGGCTCAACTAATGAAAAACTGTTTTTT. It encodes CASRTGQGGSTNEKLFF.

This clonotype was detected many times. This rearrangement joins TRBV7-2 to TRBJ1-5, with TRBD1 as a possible D gene (6 bases). Germline assignment: CDR1 SGHTA and CDR2 FQGNSA. The ends were cut back, 1 base at V and 5 bases at J, with 18 bases in the middle. The CDR3 is made up of 17 amino acids. CDR3 residues: CASSLGVGSAGDQPQHF. For the CDR3, the DNA is TGTGCCAGCAGCTTAGGGGTGGGGTCGGCAGGGGATCAGCCCCAGCATTTT.

This clonotype showed up just a few times. This chain uses TRBV7-9 with TRBJ2-7; 13 nucleotides agree with TRBD2. Trimming at V came to 4 bases and at J to 6 bases, leaving 3 bases not matched to a gene. This CDR3 region has 14 residues. Germline CDR1 and CDR2: SEHNR and FQNEAQ (reference sequence). The CDR3 DNA reads as TGTGCCAGCAGCTCGACTAGCGGGGGGAGCGAGCAGTACGTC. Translating gives CASSSTSGGSEQYV.

The chain recombines TRBV7-9 with TRBJ2-5; D is possibly TRBD1 or TRBD2 (5 bases each). The germline V and J ends were trimmed by 2 bases and 5 bases, with 18 bases remaining between them. This CDR3 spans 16 amino acids. From germline, CDR1 is SEHNR and CDR2 FQNEAQ (reference sequence). Here the CDR3 reads CASSLPGGVGVETQYF. The DNA of the CDR3 is TGTGCCAGCAGCTTACCTGGGGGAGTTGGGGTGGAGACCCAGTACTTC.

The chain employs TRBV10-3 and TRBJ2-1, with a weak D call TRBD2 (5 bases). The CDR3 contains 15 residues. Germline V CDR1 and CDR2: ENHRY, SYGVKD. Trimming pared 10 bases from V and 6 bases from J, leaving 22 bases between. CDR3 sequence (DNA): TGTGCCACCACTAGGGCAGGCCCACCCCCCAATGAGCAGTTCTTC. It specifies CATTRAGPPPNEQFF.

The chain has TRBV28 and TRBJ2-2; D remains ambiguous. This CDR3 comprises 15 residues. Germline loops: CDR1 MDHEN, CDR2 SYDVKM. V lost 5 bases, J lost 4 bases, and 14 bases lay in between. The CDR3 is CASSPFNAVTGELFF. DNA for the CDR3: TGTGCCAGCAGTCCTTTTAATGCGGTCACCGGGGAGCTGTTTTTT.

V is TRBV2 and J is TRBJ2-7, with 10 bases aligning to TRBD1. Trimming cost V 6 bases and J 5 bases; bases outside gene matches: 4. CDR1 SNHLY and CDR2 FYNNEI come from the germline V gene. The CDR3 is 13 residues long. CDR3 sequence reads: CASSTTGGDEQYF. DNA for the CDR3: TGTGCCAGCAGCACGACAGGGGGCGACGAGCAGTACTTC.

This clonotype was counted only a few times. This chain links TRBV4-1 with TRBJ2-1; 7 bases are a match to TRBD2. Trimming cost V 3 bases and J 8 bases; bases outside gene matches: 4. The CDR3 is 13 residues long. CDR1 is MGHRA and CDR2 is YSYEKL in the germline V gene. The CDR3 protein is CASSQRLADEQFF. CDR3 DNA: TGCGCCAGCAGCCAGCGACTAGCCGATGAGCAGTTCTTC.